This TCR beta chain derives from a study of cytomegalovirus exposure and HLA in healthy donors. The CDR3 spans 14 residues. Germline V gene sequence: CDR1 MNHNS, CDR2 SASEGT. V gave up 8 bases and J gave up 0 bases, with 13 bases separating them. PCR used 60 Vbeta primers and 13 Jbeta primers. Repertoires were generated with immunoSEQ multiplex PCR, while TCRdb's copy carries only in-frame clones and drops some. In the table there are approximately 190,000 clones, 80% to 90% of which are singletons. Sequenced input: PBMCs. The chain has TRBV6-1 and TRBJ2-5; D uncertain. This clonotype was sampled from a man aged 40-50 years in good health and CMV-seropositive. The CDR3 loop is CASLTYRNQETQYF. CDR3 bases: TGTGCCAGCCTTACTTACAGAAACCAAGAGACCCAGTACTTC.